These 9 T cell receptor beta chains came from one sample sequenced in a study of T cells after yellow fever vaccination. A single record per CDR3 protein comes from TCRdb applying MiXCR to the 5' RACE reads. The sample includes 500,000 to 650,000 distinct CDR3 sequences, 17% seen only once; the top ten take roughly 17%. The specimen comprised PBMCs, sampled about 5 days after the first yellow fever vaccination. The receptors originated from a man younger than 35 who received the YFV17D yellow fever vaccine.

This rearrangement joins TRBV5-1 to TRBJ2-7; D could derive from TRBD1 or TRBD2 (6 bases each). Trimming removed 4 bases from V and 3 bases from J, with 14 bases in between. The germline CDR1 and CDR2 sequences are SGHRS and YFSETQ. The CDR3 is 14 residues long. The CDR3 protein is CASSPGAGFYEQYF. As DNA, the CDR3 is TGCGCCAGCAGCCCGGGGGCAGGGTTCTACGAGCAGTACTTC.

The sample holds a few counts of this clonotype. V gene TRBV20-1 combines with J gene TRBJ2-1; D is unresolved. The V gene's germline CDR1 is DFQATT and CDR2 SNEGSKA (reference sequence). V lost 2 bases to trimming and J lost 4 bases, with 12 bases between them. The CDR3 sequence is 14 residues long. The CDR3 spells CSARPSDPYNEQFF. CDR3 DNA sequence: TGCAGTGCTAGACCCAGCGACCCATACAATGAGCAGTTCTTC.

The chain recombines TRBV5-1 with TRBJ2-2; D possibly corresponds to TRBD1 (6 bases). Germline CDR1 reads SGHRS; CDR2 reads YFSETQ. The CDR3 extends over 16 amino acids. The ends were cut back, 4 bases at V and 0 bases at J, with 13 bases in the middle. The CDR3 is CASSPGTSSNTGELFF. CDR3 sequence (DNA): TGCGCCAGCAGCCCGGGGACAAGCTCGAACACCGGGGAGCTGTTTTTT.

This chain joins TRBV7-9 and TRBJ2-3; D uncertain. The CDR3 length is 17 residues. Germline V gives CDR1 SEHNR, CDR2 FQNEAQ (reference sequence). V lost 4 bases and J 2 bases, leaving 19 bases between the germline ends. The DNA for the CDR3 is TGTGCCAGCAGCTCGCTTAGGACGGCGCCCGACACAGATACGCAGTATTTT. Its translation is CASSSLRTAPDTDTQYF.

This clonotype appeared a few times. This sequence joins TRBV3-1 and TRBJ2-3; maybe TRBD1 (6 bases). Trimming cost V 0 bases and J 3 bases, with 16 bases left between them. The V gene's germline CDR1 is LGHDT and CDR2 YNNKEL (reference sequence). The CDR3 is 17 amino acids. The CDR3 DNA sequence: TGTGCCAGCAGCCAAGATATTACAGGGTATAGGACAGATACGCAGTATTTT. Translating gives CASSQDITGYRTDTQYF.

At least ten counts were recorded for this clonotype. The chain uses TRBV7-6 and TRBJ2-1, with TRBD2 identical over 8 bases. CDR3 length: 17 residues. Losses at the gene ends were 1 base for V and 4 bases for J; bases not matched to a gene: 9. Germline-derived CDR1 and CDR2 are SGHVS and FNYEAQ. CDR3 loop: CASSLGSSSGWYNEQFF. For the CDR3, the DNA is TGTGCCAGCAGCTTAGGGTCCTCTAGCGGGTGGTACAATGAGCAGTTCTTC.

The rearrangement links TRBV5-5 to TRBJ1-5; maybe TRBD1 (6 bases). Deletions cut 3 bases from V and 4 bases from J, with 11 bases between. CDR3 length: 14 amino acids. Germline V CDR1 and CDR2: SGHKS, YYEKEE (reference sequence). The CDR3 DNA reads as TGTGCCAGCAGCTCACGAACAGGGAATCAGCCCCAGCATTTT. This encodes CASSSRTGNQPQHF.

This clonotype was detected a few times. This chain links TRBV5-1 with TRBJ2-7; weak D call: TRBD2 (6 bases). This CDR3 has 16 residues. The germline V and J ends were trimmed by 5 bases and 1 base, with 19 bases remaining between them. CDR1 is SGHRS, CDR2 YFSETQ, per germline. In nucleotides, the CDR3 is TGCGCCAGCAGTTCCCCCCGCGGGACGGATTCCTACGAGCAGTACTTC. This translates into CASSSPRGTDSYEQYF.

The chain carries TRBV12-3 or TRBV12-4 and TRBJ2-3; D not certain. V was clipped by 2 bases and J by 6 bases, with 15 bases between them. The CDR3 consists of 15 residues. CDR3 sequence: CASSLIRQKGDTQYF. Written as DNA, the CDR3 is TGTGCCAGCAGTTTAATCAGGCAGAAAGGGGATACGCAGTATTTT.